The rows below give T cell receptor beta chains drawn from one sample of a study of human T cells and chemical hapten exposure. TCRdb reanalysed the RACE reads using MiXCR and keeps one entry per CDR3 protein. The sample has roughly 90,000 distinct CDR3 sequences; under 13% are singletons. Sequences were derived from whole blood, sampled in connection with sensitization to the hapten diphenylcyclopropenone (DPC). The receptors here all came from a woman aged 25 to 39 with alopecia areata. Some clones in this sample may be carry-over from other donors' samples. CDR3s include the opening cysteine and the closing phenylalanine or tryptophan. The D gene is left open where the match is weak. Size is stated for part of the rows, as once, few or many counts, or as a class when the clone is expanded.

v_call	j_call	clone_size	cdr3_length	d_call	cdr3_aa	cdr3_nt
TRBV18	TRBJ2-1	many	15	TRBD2	CASSLGLAGDNEQFF	TGTGCCAGCTCACTCGGACTAGCGGGAGACAATGAGCAGTTCTTC
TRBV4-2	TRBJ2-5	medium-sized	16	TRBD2	CASSPGTSGKQETQYF	TGTGCCAGCAGCCCGGGGACTAGCGGGAAACAAGAGACCCAGTACTTC
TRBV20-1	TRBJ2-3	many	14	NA	CSAPDSSLADTQYF	TGCAGTGCTCCGGACAGCAGTTTAGCAGATACGCAGTATTTT
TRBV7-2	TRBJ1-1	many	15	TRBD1	CASSPPTGLHAEAFF	TGTGCCAGCAGCCCGCCGACAGGGCTACACGCTGAAGCTTTCTTT
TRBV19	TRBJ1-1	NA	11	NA	CASSIGRLAFF	TGTGCCAGTAGTATCGGCCGATTGGCTTTCTTT
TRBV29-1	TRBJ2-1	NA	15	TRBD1	CSGRPGTGVANEQFF	TGCAGCGGTAGACCCGGGACAGGGGTGGCTAATGAGCAGTTCTTC
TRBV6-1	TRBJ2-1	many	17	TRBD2	CASSPFPERGGGNEQFF	TGTGCCAGCAGCCCCTTTCCCGAGCGGGGGGGCGGTAATGAGCAGTTCTTC
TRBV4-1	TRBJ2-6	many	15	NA	CASSRTQRVVNVLTF	TGCGCCAGCAGCCGGACTCAAAGGGTGGTCAACGTCCTGACTTTC
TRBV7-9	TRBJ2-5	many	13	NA	CASSPGSTETQYF	TGTGCCAGCAGCCCGGGGAGCACAGAGACCCAGTACTTC
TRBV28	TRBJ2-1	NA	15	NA	CASSYGSGDHNEQFF	TGTGCCAGCAGTTACGGGTCGGGGGACCACAATGAGCAGTTCTTC
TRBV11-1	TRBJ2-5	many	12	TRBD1	CASSRDRETQYF	TGTGCCAGCAGCCGGGACAGAGAGACCCAGTACTTC
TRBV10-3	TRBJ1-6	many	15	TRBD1	CAISDHRGINSPLHF	TGTGCCATCAGCGACCACAGGGGGATTAATTCACCCCTCCACTTT
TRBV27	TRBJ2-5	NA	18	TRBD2	CASSPRLAGALLQETQYF	TGTGCCAGCAGTCCTAGACTAGCGGGGGCCCTACTCCAAGAGACCCAGTACTTC
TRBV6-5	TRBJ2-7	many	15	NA	CASSYALAIGSEQYF	TGTGCCAGCAGTTACGCCCTAGCGATTGGGAGTGAGCAGTACTTC
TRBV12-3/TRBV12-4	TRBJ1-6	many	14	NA	CASSPGRLNSPLHF	TGTGCCAGCAGTCCGGGACGACTAAATTCACCCCTCCACTTT
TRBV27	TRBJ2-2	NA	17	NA	CASNPFKGGRATGELFF	TGTGCCAGCAATCCCTTCAAGGGAGGCCGGGCCACCGGGGAGCTGTTTTTT
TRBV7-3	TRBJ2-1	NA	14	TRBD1	CASSLTKGQHEQFF	TGTGCCAGCAGCTTAACGAAGGGACAGCATGAGCAGTTCTTC
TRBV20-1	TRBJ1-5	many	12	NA	CSASRVNQPQHF	TGCAGTGCTAGCCGTGTAAATCAGCCCCAGCATTTT
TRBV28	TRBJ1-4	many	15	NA	CASSLGQAIGEKLFF	TGTGCCAGCAGTTTAGGGCAGGCTATTGGGGAAAAACTGTTTTTT
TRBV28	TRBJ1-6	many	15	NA	CASSLMSGLGSPLHF	TGTGCCAGCAGTTTGATGAGTGGTTTGGGTTCACCCCTCCACTTT
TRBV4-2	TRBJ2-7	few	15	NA	CASSQDQGRHYEQYF	TGTGCCAGCAGCCAAGATCAGGGCAGACACTACGAGCAGTACTTC
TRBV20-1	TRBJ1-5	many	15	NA	CSARDGTLRNQPQHF	TGCAGTGCTAGAGATGGGACATTGCGCAATCAGCCCCAGCATTTT
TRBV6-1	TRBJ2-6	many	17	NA	CASRAPESRAGANVLTF	TGTGCCAGCAGAGCTCCAGAAAGTAGGGCTGGGGCCAACGTCCTGACTTTC
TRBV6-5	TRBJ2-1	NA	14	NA	CASSLGASYNEQFF	TGTGCCAGCAGCCTTGGGGCGTCCTACAATGAGCAGTTCTTC
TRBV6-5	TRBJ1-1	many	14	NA	CASSLGPLATEAFF	TGTGCCAGCAGTCTAGGACCCCTCGCCACTGAAGCTTTCTTT
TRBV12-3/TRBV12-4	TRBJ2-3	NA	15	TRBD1	CASSRDTGVVDTQYF	TGTGCCAGCAGTCGCGATACAGGGGTGGTAGATACGCAGTATTTT
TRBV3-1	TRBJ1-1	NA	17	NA	CASSQDSKGNMNTVAFF	TGTGCCAGCAGCCAAGATTCGAAGGGGAATATGAACACTGTAGCTTTCTTT
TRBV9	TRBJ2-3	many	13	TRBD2	CASKTSAGDTQYF	TGTGCCAGCAAGACTAGCGCAGGAGATACGCAGTATTTT
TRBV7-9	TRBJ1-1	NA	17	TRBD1	CASSFSGGQNQNTEAFF	TGTGCCAGCAGCTTTTCAGGGGGGCAGAACCAGAACACTGAAGCTTTCTTT
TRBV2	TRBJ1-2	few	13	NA	CASSEGAVYGYTF	TGTGCCAGCAGTGAAGGGGCGGTCTATGGCTACACCTTC
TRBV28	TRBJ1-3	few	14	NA	CASSPGVSGNTIYF	TGTGCCAGCAGTCCGGGGGTCTCAGGGAACACCATATATTTT
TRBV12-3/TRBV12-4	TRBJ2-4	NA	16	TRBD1	CASSLGQGAAKNIQYF	TGTGCCAGCAGTTTAGGGCAGGGGGCAGCCAAAAACATTCAGTACTTC
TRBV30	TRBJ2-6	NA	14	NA	CAWNSALKANVLTF	TGTGCCTGGAATTCAGCTTTAAAGGCCAACGTCCTGACTTTC
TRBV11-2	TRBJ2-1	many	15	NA	CASSLGRPRSPEQFF	TGTGCCAGCAGCTTAGGGCGACCGAGGAGTCCTGAGCAGTTCTTC
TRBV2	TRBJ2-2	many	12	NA	CASISAGGELFF	TGTGCCAGCATCTCGGCCGGCGGGGAGCTGTTTTTT
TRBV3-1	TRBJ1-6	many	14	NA	CASSQGTHREGLHF	TGTGCCAGCAGCCAAGGGACGCACCGGGAGGGCCTCCACTTT
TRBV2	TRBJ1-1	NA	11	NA	CASLLLGEAFF	TGTGCCAGCCTGCTGCTCGGCGAAGCTTTCTTT
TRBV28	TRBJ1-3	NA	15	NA	CASSLHGISGNTIYF	TGTGCTAGCAGTTTACATGGTATCAGTGGAAACACCATATATTTT
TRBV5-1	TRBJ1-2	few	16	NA	CASSLGFSSGVYGYTF	TGCGCCAGCAGCTTGGGATTCTCCTCAGGGGTCTATGGCTACACCTTC
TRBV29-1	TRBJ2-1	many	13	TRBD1	CSGDRVGYNEQFF	TGCAGCGGAGACAGGGTAGGGTACAATGAGCAGTTCTTC